These 19 T cell receptor beta chains share one sample of origin, sequenced in a study of blood T cell repertoires in COVID-19. Sequenced by immunoSEQ multiplex PCR; TCRdb stores in-frame clones only, minus some. The sample has some 190,000 clones, roughly three quarters seen once; the top ten hold over 13%. Sequencing was carried out using PBMCs or T cells enriched from blood (not recorded which). Source of these receptors: a man in his sixties who had been exposed to COVID-19.

The rearrangement links TRBV6-4 to TRBJ2-1; 10 bases align to TRBD2. The germline V gene has CDR1 MRHNA and CDR2 SNTAGT. V shed 0 bases, J shed 7 bases, and the junction held 6 bases outside the gene matches. The CDR3 is 16 amino acids. The chain's CDR3 is CASSDSGTSELNEQFF. CDR3 nucleotides: TGTGCCAGCAGTGACTCCGGGACTAGCGAATTGAATGAGCAGTTCTTC.

The V gene is TRBV27, the J gene TRBJ2-3; 11 positions match TRBD2. CDR1 is MNHEY, CDR2 SMNVEV, per germline (reference sequence). Losses at the gene ends were 4 bases for V and 1 base for J; bases not matched to a gene: 4. This CDR3 is built from 16 residues. Here the CDR3 reads CASSSGTSGGTDTQYF. CDR3 DNA sequence: TGTGCCAGCAGTTCTGGGACTAGCGGAGGCACAGATACGCAGTATTTT.

The chain employs TRBV18 and TRBJ1-4; 7 bases align to TRBD1. Trimming took 3 bases from V and 4 from J; bases not matched to a gene: 5. Germline V lookup: CDR1 KGHSH, CDR2 LQKENI. The CDR3 loop spans 15 amino acids. CDR3 bases: TGTGCCAGCTCACCCTCGACAGGGTTTAATGAAAAACTGTTTTTT. This sequence encodes CASSPSTGFNEKLFF.

This clone was seen a handful of times. The sample contains more than one DNA sequence encoding this CDR3. The gene calls are TRBV5-1 and TRBJ2-2; a weak D match, TRBD1 (6 bases). CDR1 and CDR2 from the germline V gene are SGHRS and YFSETQ. Trimming stripped 3 bases from V and 1 base from J, with 13 bases between. This CDR3 region has 16 residues. CDR3 sequence: CASSWAGTRNTGELFF. Written as DNA, the CDR3 is TGCGCCAGCAGCTGGGCAGGGACAAGGAACACCGGGGAGCTGTTTTTT.

This clone was seen only once. This sequence joins TRBV9 and TRBJ2-5; TRBD2 matches 9 bases. The V gene's germline CDR1 is SGDLS and CDR2 YYNGEE. The V gene end was trimmed by 0 bases and the J gene end by 3 bases; junction bases not matched to a gene: 6. CDR3 size: 16 residues. CDR3 bases: TGTGCCAGCAGCGTAGATAGCGGGAGTAGTAAAGAGACCCAGTACTTC. This translates into CASSVDSGSSKETQYF.

On this clone itself: Other DNA sequences within the sample encode an identical CDR3. The chain links TRBV7-3 to TRBJ2-3, with D tentatively TRBD2 (6 bases). Germline values: CDR1 SGHTA, CDR2 FQGTGA. Trimming pared 0 bases from V and 1 base from J, leaving 8 bases between. This CDR3 region has 15 residues. CDR3 sequence: CASSLTSGRTDTQYF. In nucleotides, the CDR3 is TGTGCCAGCAGCTTAACTAGCGGCCGCACAGATACGCAGTATTTT. Full variable domain (outside the CDR3, taken from reference TRBV7-3 and TRBJ2-3): GAGVSQTPSNKVTEKGKYVELRCDPISGHTALYWYRQSLGQGPEFLIYFQGTGAADDSGLPNDRFFAVRPEGSVSTLKIQRTERGDSAVYLCASSLTSGRTDTQYFGPGTRLTVL.

The V and J genes are TRBV10-3 and TRBJ2-3, with D perhaps matching TRBD2 (6 bases). CDR3 length: 18 amino acids. With 3 bases removed from V and 1 base from J, the gap between germline ends came to 20 bases. Germline V gene sequence: CDR1 ENHRY, CDR2 SYGVKD. The CDR3 sequence: CAISDLFGGKGGTDTQYF. The CDR3 DNA reads as TGTGCCATCAGTGATCTGTTCGGCGGGAAAGGGGGCACAGATACGCAGTATTTT.

This clone showed up many times. This chain connects TRBV7-8 to TRBJ1-1; 8 positions match TRBD1. The CDR3 is made up of 15 amino acids. The germline gives CDR1 SGHVS, CDR2 FQNEAQ. J gave up 0 bases and V 4 bases, and 4 bases lay outside the gene matches. The CDR3 bases are TGTGCCAGCAGCTACTCAGGGGGCCTGAACACTGAAGCTTTCTTT. It is translated as CASSYSGGLNTEAFF. The full variable domain, with the rest looked up from reference TRBV7-8 and TRBJ1-1, is GAGVSQSPRYKVAKRGQDVALRCDPISGHVSLFWYQQALGQGPEFLTYFQNEAQLDKSGLPSDRFFAERPEGSVSTLKIQRTQQEDSAVYLCASSYSGGLNTEAFFGQGTRLTVV.

V and J are TRBV19 and TRBJ1-1, with D perhaps matching TRBD1 (5 bases). Germline V gene sequence: CDR1 LNHDA, CDR2 SQIVND (reference sequence). V lost 6 bases and J 2 bases, leaving 19 bases between the germline ends. This CDR3 has 16 amino acids. CDR3 in amino acids: CASSLGGAATNTEAFF. The CDR3 nucleotides are TGTGCCAGTAGCCTAGGAGGGGCAGCCACTAACACTGAAGCTTTCTTT.

J is TRBJ2-7 and V is TRBV27, with D possibly TRBD1 on 5 matching bases. Trimming removed 3 bases at V and 0 bases at J, with 9 bases between. This CDR3 has 14 amino acids. Germline V lookup: CDR1 MNHEY, CDR2 SMNVEV (reference sequence). The CDR3 sequence: CASSFAGFSYEQYF. The DNA for the CDR3 is TGTGCCAGCAGTTTTGCAGGGTTCTCCTACGAGCAGTACTTC.

The rearrangement joins TRBV7-2 to TRBJ2-1, with D possibly being TRBD1 (6 bases). The CDR3 sequence is 14 residues long. The germline CDR1 and CDR2 sequences are SGHTA and FQGNSA. Trimming took off 5 bases at V and 7 bases at J, with 15 bases between the two ends. The CDR3 coding sequence is TGTGCCAGCAGCCTAGGGGGAGTGAGTAATGAGCAGTTCTTC. Translating gives CASSLGGVSNEQFF.

The CDR3 nucleotides are TGTGCCATCACCCGGGACAGCCTCTCTGGGGCCAACGTCCTGACTTTC. It yields the protein CAITRDSLSGANVLTF. The V gene is TRBV10-3, the J gene TRBJ2-6, with 7 bases fitting TRBD1. Germline V gene sequence: CDR1 ENHRY, CDR2 SYGVKD. After removal of 7 bases from V and 0 bases from J, the junction contained 6 bases not matched to a gene. This CDR3 comprises 16 residues.

This clone occurred a few times. The rearrangement links TRBV28 to TRBJ1-5; D may be TRBD1 (5 bases). CDR3 length: 14 amino acids. CDR1 and CDR2 from the germline V gene are MDHEN and SYDVKM. V dropped 6 bases and J dropped 5 bases, with 14 bases sitting between them. The CDR3 is CASSPWGEDQPQHF. As DNA, the CDR3 is TGTGCCAGCAGCCCCTGGGGGGAAGATCAGCCCCAGCATTTT.

The chain combines TRBV9 with TRBJ1-2; no clear D gene. The germline gives CDR1 SGDLS, CDR2 YYNGEE. The CDR3 is 15 amino acids. The V gene lost 0 bases and the J gene lost 2 bases, with 11 bases spanning the gap. The DNA for the CDR3 is TGTGCCAGCAGCGTAGAGGAGGGAACAAACTATGGCTACACCTTC. Translation: CASSVEEGTNYGYTF.

V gene TRBV7-2 combines with J gene TRBJ2-2, with 8 bases that match TRBD2. After removal of 0 bases from V and 5 bases from J, the junction contained 8 bases not matched to a gene. This CDR3 contains 17 residues. Germline-derived CDR1 and CDR2 are SGHTA and FQGNSA. The chain's CDR3 is CASSLAQTSVMTGELFF. The CDR3 coding sequence is TGTGCCAGCAGCTTAGCCCAGACTAGCGTCATGACCGGGGAGCTGTTTTTT.

This rearrangement joins TRBV10-1 to TRBJ2-1, with 10 bases lining up with TRBD2. The CDR3 extends over 15 amino acids. Germline V gives CDR1 WNHNN, CDR2 SYGVQD (reference sequence). V lost 5 bases, J lost 8 bases, and 9 bases stayed unmatched. This chain's CDR3 is CASSPQAGGPDEQFF. The CDR3 coding sequence is TGCGCCAGCAGTCCCCAAGCGGGAGGGCCCGATGAGCAGTTCTTC.

This chain joins TRBV19 and TRBJ2-3, with a possible D match to TRBD2 (6 bases). Trimming left V 6 bases short and J 4 bases short, with 11 bases between. Germline CDR1 LNHDA, CDR2 SQIVND (reference sequence). The CDR3 is made up of 13 amino acids. This CDR3 is CASSLRRADTQYF. CDR3 sequence (DNA): TGTGCCAGTAGCTTGAGGAGGGCAGATACGCAGTATTTT.

The V call is TRBV10-3, the J call TRBJ2-1; 11 bases agree with TRBD2. With V trimmed by 10 bases and J by 5 bases, 10 bases remained unmatched. Germline V gene data show CDR1 as ENHRY and CDR2 as SYGVKD. The CDR3 is made up of 15 amino acids. The CDR3 nucleotides are TGTGCCACGTACCAGGGACTAGCGGACAACAATGAGCAGTTCTTC. It codes for CATYQGLADNNEQFF.

The chain combines TRBV28 with TRBJ1-2, with TRBD1 matching 8 bases. Germline CDR1 and CDR2: MDHEN and SYDVKM. V trimming: 1 base; J trimming: 7 bases; junction bases outside the gene matches: 8. This CDR3 has 15 residues. The CDR3 DNA reads as TGTGCCAGCAGTTTATACAGTCAGGGGGCGGGTGGCTACACCTTC. This sequence encodes CASSLYSQGAGGYTF.